The next 27 T cell receptor beta chains were all read from a single sample in a study of neurological immune-mediated disorders. TCRdb ran MiXCR on the 5' RACE reads and lists one entry per CDR3 protein. The top ten clones hold 3.5% to 4.5% of a sample with around 50,000 distinct CDR3 sequences, 16% of them seen once. Sequencing input: PBMCs. The origin of the receptors is a man aged 55 to 70 in good health.

This clonotype showed up many times. This chain connects TRBV5-1 to TRBJ2-1; no definite D call. Trimming pared 2 bases from V and 8 bases from J, leaving 8 bases between. The CDR3 has 12 residues. Germline V gene sequence: CDR1 SGHRS, CDR2 YFSETQ. CDR3 residues: CASSLYFDEQFF. CDR3 coding DNA: TGCGCCAGCAGCTTATATTTCGATGAGCAGTTCTTC.

Only a few counts were recorded for this clonotype. The chain recombines TRBV18 with TRBJ1-1; D is perhaps TRBD1 (5 bases). The CDR3 is 13 residues long. Deletions cut 0 bases from V and 5 bases from J, with 7 bases between. Germline CDR1 KGHSH, CDR2 LQKENI. The CDR3 region is CASSPPGRTEAFF. The CDR3 DNA sequence: TGTGCCAGCTCACCACCGGGACGGACTGAAGCTTTCTTT.

In its sample, this clonotype was seen once. The rearrangement uses TRBV29-1 and TRBJ2-1; 11 bases align to TRBD2. Trimming at V came to 7 bases and at J to 0 bases, leaving 8 bases not matched to a gene. Germline CDR1 is SQVTM and CDR2 is ANQGSEA. The CDR3 is 16 residues long. The CDR3 is CSASGLAGRSYNEQFF. The CDR3 DNA reads as TGCAGCGCCTCTGGACTAGCGGGTCGCTCCTACAATGAGCAGTTCTTC.

This clonotype has a count of ten or more. The chain has TRBV29-1 and TRBJ2-7, with 7 bases that match TRBD2. The ends lost 4 bases at V and 6 bases at J; junction bases unmatched: 3. This CDR3 has 11 residues. Germline V lookup: CDR1 SQVTM, CDR2 ANQGSEA. CDR3 region: CSVGRGSEQYF. Here the CDR3 DNA reads TGCAGCGTTGGGCGGGGGAGCGAGCAGTACTTC.

This clonotype was observed at least ten times. The chain recombines TRBV5-1 with TRBJ2-7; TRBD2 matches at 7 bases. Trimming took 5 bases from V and 3 from J; bases not matched to a gene: 11. There are 15 residues in the CDR3. Germline values: CDR1 SGHRS, CDR2 YFSETQ. The CDR3 loop reads CASSLAGTVLYEQYF. The CDR3 coding sequence is TGCGCCAGCAGTTTAGCGGGTACCGTTCTCTACGAGCAGTACTTC.

This clonotype appeared many times. This chain connects TRBV9 to TRBJ2-3; 8 bases agree with TRBD2. V was clipped by 0 bases and J by 6 bases; unmatched bases: 18. Germline V CDR1 and CDR2: SGDLS, YYNGEE. This CDR3 region has 19 residues. The CDR3 coding sequence is TGTGCCAGCAGCGTAGAGCTTAGGGGGGAGCGGGGGTCAAAGGATACGCAGTATTTT. Translation: CASSVELRGERGSKDTQYF.

J is TRBJ1-5 and V is TRBV6-2 or TRBV6-3; the D is unclear. The V and J ends lost 6 bases and 4 bases respectively, with 16 bases between them. The CDR3 is made up of 15 amino acids. Germline V lookup: CDR1 MNHEY, CDR2 SVGEGT. The CDR3 is CASSPERVTNQPQHF. The CDR3 DNA follows: TGTGCCAGCAGCCCTGAGAGGGTGACTAATCAGCCCCAGCATTTT.

Ten or more counts support this clonotype. CDR3 nucleotides: TGTGCCAGCAGTTACGAAGGACAGGGGTACAATGAGCAGTTCTTC. Translated: CASSYEGQGYNEQFF. The chain links TRBV6-2 or TRBV6-3 to TRBJ2-1; 9 nucleotides match TRBD1. Germline-derived CDR1 and CDR2 are MNHEY and SVGEGT. The CDR3 covers 15 residues. Germline trimming cut 2 bases from V and 4 bases from J; bases unmatched to any gene: 3.

This clonotype was seen ten or more times. The chain's CDR3 is CASGRGDYGYTF. The CDR3 coding sequence is TGTGCCAGCGGCCGAGGGGACTATGGCTACACCTTC. The rearrangement uses TRBV6-6 and TRBJ1-2, with D possibly being TRBD1 (5 bases). V lost 8 bases to trimming and J lost 3 bases, with 10 bases between them. This CDR3 region has 12 residues. Germline V gene sequence: CDR1 MNHNY, CDR2 SVGAGI (reference sequence).

To note about this clonotype: A junction end diverges from the germline sequence, so it may reflect a read error. The V call is TRBV11-2, the J call TRBJ1-5; 7 bases match TRBD1. This CDR3 is built from 17 residues. Germline assignment: CDR1 SGHAT and CDR2 FQNNGV. CDR3 DNA sequence: TGTGCCAACAGCTTAGAGACCGGGACAGTCCGCAATCAGCCCCAGCATTTT. Translating it yields CANSLETGTVRNQPQHF.

This clonotype has at least ten counts. The chain employs TRBV20-1 and TRBJ2-7; 9 nucleotides agree with TRBD1. Per the germline V gene, CDR1 is DFQATT and CDR2 is SNEGSKA (reference sequence). CDR3 length equals 14 residues. J was trimmed by 5 bases and V by 5 bases; bases with no gene match: 10. The CDR3 is CSAPPGQGPNEQYF. The CDR3 nucleotides are TGCAGTGCTCCGCCGGGACAGGGACCCAACGAGCAGTACTTC.

At least ten counts were recorded for this clonotype. The chain has TRBV24-1 and TRBJ2-3; no definite D call. This CDR3 has 15 residues. The V and J ends lost 6 bases and 6 bases respectively, with 18 bases between them. Germline V CDR1 and CDR2: KGHDR, SFDVKD. The CDR3 bases are TGTGCCACCAGTTTAGGTACCCTGAGACCGGATACGCAGTATTTT. This gives the protein CATSLGTLRPDTQYF.

In this sample, this clonotype turned up many times. The chain uses TRBV6-6 and TRBJ2-3, with 11 bases that match TRBD1. Trimming cost V 4 bases and J 7 bases; bases outside gene matches: 7. Germline values: CDR1 MNHNY, CDR2 SVGAGI (reference sequence). This CDR3 has 15 residues. CDR3 amino acids: CASSSPGQGGNTQYF. The CDR3 nucleotides are TGTGCCAGCAGTTCTCCGGGACAGGGGGGTAATACGCAGTATTTT.

This clonotype was counted at least ten times. The rearrangement joins TRBV20-1 to TRBJ2-3; tentatively, D is TRBD2 (5 bases). The CDR3 contains 15 residues. Germline V gives CDR1 DFQATT, CDR2 SNEGSKA (reference sequence). V shed 3 bases and J shed 5 bases, with 18 bases lying between them. The CDR3 reads CSASKGVGTRDTQYF. The CDR3 nucleotides read TGCAGTGCTAGTAAGGGAGTAGGCACACGAGATACGCAGTATTTT.

The V gene is TRBV7-3, the J gene TRBJ2-3; 9 bases line up with TRBD2. From germline, CDR1 is SGHTA and CDR2 FQGTGA. This CDR3 comprises 15 residues. Trimming at V came to 5 bases and at J to 2 bases, leaving 5 bases not matched to a gene. The CDR3 sequence: CASSTGLADTDTQYF. CDR3 nucleotides: TGTGCCAGCAGCACGGGACTAGCAGACACAGATACGCAGTATTTT.

This clonotype was counted only a few times. V gene TRBV27 combines with J gene TRBJ1-2; no clear D gene. The V gene's germline CDR1 is MNHEY and CDR2 SMNVEV (reference sequence). The germline V and J ends were trimmed by 5 bases and 14 bases, with 6 bases remaining between them. The length of the CDR3 is 8 residues. The CDR3 is CASSTLTF. The CDR3 coding sequence is TGTGCCAGCAGTACCCTAACCTTC.

The V gene is TRBV5-1, the J gene TRBJ2-7; 12 nucleotides agree with TRBD2. The CDR3 runs 15 residues. J was trimmed by 4 bases and V by 4 bases; bases with no gene match: 6. CDR1 and CDR2 (germline): SGHRS, YFSETQ. The CDR3 region has the DNA TGCGCCAGCAGCCCACTCGGGACTAGCGGGTACGAGCAGTACTTC. This translates into CASSPLGTSGYEQYF.

This clonotype was counted ten times or more. This chain joins TRBV24-1 and TRBJ2-5; 7 nucleotides agree with TRBD1. The CDR3 has 15 amino acids. The V and J ends lost 4 bases and 4 bases, in that order; junction bases with no gene match: 8. Germline lookup yields CDR1 KGHDR and CDR2 SFDVKD. The CDR3 DNA reads TGTGCCACCAGTGACGCGACAGGGTTGGGAGAGACCCAGTACTTC. Translated, it gives CATSDATGLGETQYF.

This clonotype was recorded many times. The J gene is TRBJ1-5, the V gene TRBV2; D is unresolved. This CDR3 spans 15 amino acids. Germline V gives CDR1 SNHLY, CDR2 FYNNEI. V was shortened by 2 bases and J by 4 bases, with 12 bases between the two germline ends. In DNA, the CDR3 is TGTGCCAGCAGTGAATTGGGTCGGTTAAATCAGCCCCAGCATTTT. Protein sequence: CASSELGRLNQPQHF.

This clonotype was seen many times. The chain is built from TRBV20-1 and TRBJ2-1; possible D gene TRBD2, 5 bases. CDR1 is DFQATT and CDR2 is SNEGSKA in the germline V gene (reference sequence). The V end was cut by 1 base, the J end by 3 bases, with 10 bases between. The CDR3 sequence is 14 residues long. CDR3 loop: CSARAGIHYNEQFF. CDR3 bases: TGCAGTGCTAGAGCCGGGATTCACTACAATGAGCAGTTCTTC.

The J gene is TRBJ2-1, the V gene TRBV27; 12 bases match TRBD2. Germline lookup yields CDR1 MNHEY and CDR2 SMNVEV (reference sequence). CDR3 size: 14 residues. V trimming: 6 bases; J trimming: 6 bases; junction bases outside the gene matches: 3. The CDR3 bases are TGTGCCAGCAGGAGACTAGCGGGAGTCAATGAGCAGTTCTTC. Protein: CASRRLAGVNEQFF.

This clonotype turned up a few times. The V gene is TRBV7-2, the J gene TRBJ2-5, with TRBD2 as a possible D gene (6 bases). Trimming took off 2 bases at V and 1 base at J, with 14 bases between the two ends. This CDR3 is built from 16 residues. Germline CDR1 SGHTA, CDR2 FQGNSA. The CDR3 protein is CASSLIRVGGQETQYF. For the CDR3, the DNA is TGTGCCAGCAGCTTAATTCGTGTCGGGGGCCAAGAGACCCAGTACTTC.

This clonotype has a count of ten or more. J is TRBJ2-5 and V is TRBV5-6; D gene uncertain. The germline gives CDR1 SGHDT, CDR2 YYEEEE. The CDR3 consists of 13 residues. The V and J ends lost 2 bases and 5 bases respectively, with 10 bases between them. DNA of the CDR3: TGTGCCAGCAGCTTTTCGGTTGGGGAGACCCAGTACTTC. This sequence encodes CASSFSVGETQYF.

This clonotype was seen a few times. The chain has TRBV7-6 and TRBJ2-1; 10 nucleotides agree with TRBD2. Germline CDR1 and CDR2: SGHVS and FNYEAQ. This CDR3 has 16 residues. The ends lost 5 bases at V and 5 bases at J; junction bases unmatched: 9. The DNA for the CDR3 is TGTGCCAGCAGCCCCCAGCGGGGGGGAACACACAATGAGCAGTTCTTC. Its translation is CASSPQRGGTHNEQFF.

This clonotype showed up many times. V and J are TRBV5-1 and TRBJ1-1, with a weak D call TRBD1 (5 bases). The germline V gene encodes CDR1 SGHRS and CDR2 YFSETQ. Between the trimmed V and J ends, which lost 0 bases and 0 bases, there was a span of 9 bases. The CDR3 spans 15 residues. The CDR3 sequence: CASSLGDLLNTEAFF. In DNA form, the CDR3 reads TGCGCCAGCAGCTTGGGGGACCTATTGAACACTGAAGCTTTCTTT. The full variable domain, rest sourced from reference TRBV5-1 and TRBJ1-1, is KAGVTQTPRYLIKTRGQQVTLSCSPISGHRSVSWYQQTPGQGLQFLFEYFSETQRNKGNFPGRFSGRQFSNSRSEMNVSTLELGDSALYLCASSLGDLLNTEAFFGQGTRLTVV.

The chain carries TRBV19 and TRBJ1-1; D is unresolved. V was trimmed by 3 bases and J by 0 bases, leaving 5 bases between them. This CDR3 spans 13 amino acids. Germline CDR1 reads LNHDA; CDR2 reads SQIVND (reference sequence). CDR3 nucleotides: TGTGCCAGTAGTATTGCCATGAACACTGAAGCTTTCTTT. Translating gives CASSIAMNTEAFF.

This clonotype was counted many times. V usage is TRBV6-5 and J usage is TRBJ2-2; TRBD2 matches 8 bases. The CDR3 has 16 residues. From germline, CDR1 is MNHEY and CDR2 SVGAGI. The junction had 8 bases not matched to a gene; V was cut back by 4 bases and J by 4 bases. The CDR3, as DNA: TGTGCCAGCAGTTTCAGCGGGAGTCAGACCACCGGGGAGCTGTTTTTT. Translating gives CASSFSGSQTTGELFF.